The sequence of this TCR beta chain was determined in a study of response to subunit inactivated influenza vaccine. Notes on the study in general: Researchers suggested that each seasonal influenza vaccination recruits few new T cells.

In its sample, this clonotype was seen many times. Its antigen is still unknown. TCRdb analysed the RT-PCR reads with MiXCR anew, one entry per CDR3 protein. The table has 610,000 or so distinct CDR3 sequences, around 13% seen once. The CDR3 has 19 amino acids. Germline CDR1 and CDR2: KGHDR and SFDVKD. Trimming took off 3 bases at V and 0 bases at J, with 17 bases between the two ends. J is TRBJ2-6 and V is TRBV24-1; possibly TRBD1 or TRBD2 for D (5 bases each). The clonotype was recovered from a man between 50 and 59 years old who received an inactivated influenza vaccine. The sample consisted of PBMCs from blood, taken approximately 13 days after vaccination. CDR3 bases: TGTGCCACCAGTGATGGATCCCGGGGCGCCTCCTCTGGGGCCAACGTCCTGACTTTC. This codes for CATSDGSRGASSGANVLTF.